The present TCR beta chain was sequenced within a study of T cell repertoires in cytomegalovirus infection. Looking at the study overall: CMV epitopes, recently identified HLA-C-restricted and well-studied HLA-B-restricted, were used. CMV infection and matching HLA type were both indicated by public TCR beta signatures.

Notes on the study in general: It was HLA-C-restricted CMV-specific TCR beta clonotypes that dominated the response ex vivo. Based on cumulative public TCR beta family frequency, carriers of CMV plus the relevant HLA were identified.

Looked up from germline, CDR1 is SQVTM and CDR2 is ANQGSEA. Trimming took off 7 bases at V and 5 bases at J, with 21 bases between the two ends. The CDR3 has 14 amino acids. Points on this clonotype: The antigen remains unidentified.

One entry per CDR3 protein, called by TCRdb with MiXCR from the reads. The table shows around 430,000 distinct CDR3 sequences, with under 45% occurring only once. The rearrangement joins TRBV29-1 to TRBJ2-7; TRBD2 might be the D (5 bases). Sequenced here: cultured PBMCs, sampled from culture after CMV antigen stimulation. The receptor's source is a human donor in good health (CMV status not recorded). Some clones in this sample may be carry-over from other donors' samples. The CDR3 here is CSASEGRFPNEQYF. CDR3 nucleotide sequence: TGCAGCGCGAGTGAGGGCAGGTTTCCGAACGAGCAGTACTTC.